The clone carrying this T cell receptor (beta chain) came up a few times. The sample is drawn from a study of blood T cell repertoires in COVID-19. The ends were cut back, 5 bases at V and 4 bases at J, with 12 bases in the middle. The CDR3 covers 13 residues. Looked up from germline, CDR1 is SGHTA and CDR2 is FQGTGA. Sequenced by immunoSEQ multiplex PCR; TCRdb stores in-frame clones only, minus some. The sample contains 11,000 to 15,000 clones, 75% to 90% of which appear only once. The chain couples TRBV7-3 to TRBJ2-7, with a tentative D call TRBD2 (7 bases). This clonotype was obtained from a man aged 50-59 years with active COVID-19. The specimen was peripheral blood. The CDR3 reads CASSPRGGYEQYF. The CDR3 bases are TGTGCCAGCAGCCCCAGGGGAGGGTACGAGCAGTACTTC.